This TCR beta chain is drawn from a study of immune evolution from preneoplasia to lung adenocarcinoma. CDR3 size: 15 residues. Germline V gene sequence: CDR1 MDHEN, CDR2 SYDVKM. V was pared by 10 bases and J by 2 bases, with 21 bases between. Repertoires were generated with immunoSEQ multiplex PCR, while TCRdb's copy carries only in-frame clones and drops some. The sample holds approximately 11,000 clones; more than 60% are singletons and the top ten take about 4.2%. Sequencing was carried out using FFPE minimally invasive lung adenocarcinoma tissue. The chain has TRBV28 and TRBJ2-7; TRBD1 is a possible D gene (7 bases). The TCR was taken from a person between 60 and 79 years old with lung adenocarcinoma. CDR3 loop: CATHWARGDPYEQYF. The CDR3 region has the DNA TGTGCCACTCATTGGGCCAGGGGGGACCCCTACGAGCAGTACTTC.